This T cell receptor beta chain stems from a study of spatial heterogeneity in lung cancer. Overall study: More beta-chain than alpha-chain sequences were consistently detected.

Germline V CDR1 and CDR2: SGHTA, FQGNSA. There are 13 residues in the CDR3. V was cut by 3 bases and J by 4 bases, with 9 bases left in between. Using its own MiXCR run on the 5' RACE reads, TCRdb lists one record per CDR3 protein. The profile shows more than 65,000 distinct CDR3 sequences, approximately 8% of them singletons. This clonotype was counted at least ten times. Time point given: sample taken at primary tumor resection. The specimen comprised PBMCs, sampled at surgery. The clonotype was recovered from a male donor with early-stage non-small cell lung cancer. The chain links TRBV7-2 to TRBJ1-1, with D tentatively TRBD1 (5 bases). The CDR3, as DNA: TGTGCCAGCAGCTTTGAGGGGACCACTGAAGCTTTCTTT. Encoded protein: CASSFEGTTEAFF. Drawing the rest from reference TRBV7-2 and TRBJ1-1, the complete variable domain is GAGVSQSPSNKVTEKGKDVELRCDPISGHTALYWYRQSLGQGLEFLIYFQGNSAPDKSGLPSDRFSAERTGGSVSTLTIQRTQQEDSAVYLCASSFEGTTEAFFGQGTRLTVV.